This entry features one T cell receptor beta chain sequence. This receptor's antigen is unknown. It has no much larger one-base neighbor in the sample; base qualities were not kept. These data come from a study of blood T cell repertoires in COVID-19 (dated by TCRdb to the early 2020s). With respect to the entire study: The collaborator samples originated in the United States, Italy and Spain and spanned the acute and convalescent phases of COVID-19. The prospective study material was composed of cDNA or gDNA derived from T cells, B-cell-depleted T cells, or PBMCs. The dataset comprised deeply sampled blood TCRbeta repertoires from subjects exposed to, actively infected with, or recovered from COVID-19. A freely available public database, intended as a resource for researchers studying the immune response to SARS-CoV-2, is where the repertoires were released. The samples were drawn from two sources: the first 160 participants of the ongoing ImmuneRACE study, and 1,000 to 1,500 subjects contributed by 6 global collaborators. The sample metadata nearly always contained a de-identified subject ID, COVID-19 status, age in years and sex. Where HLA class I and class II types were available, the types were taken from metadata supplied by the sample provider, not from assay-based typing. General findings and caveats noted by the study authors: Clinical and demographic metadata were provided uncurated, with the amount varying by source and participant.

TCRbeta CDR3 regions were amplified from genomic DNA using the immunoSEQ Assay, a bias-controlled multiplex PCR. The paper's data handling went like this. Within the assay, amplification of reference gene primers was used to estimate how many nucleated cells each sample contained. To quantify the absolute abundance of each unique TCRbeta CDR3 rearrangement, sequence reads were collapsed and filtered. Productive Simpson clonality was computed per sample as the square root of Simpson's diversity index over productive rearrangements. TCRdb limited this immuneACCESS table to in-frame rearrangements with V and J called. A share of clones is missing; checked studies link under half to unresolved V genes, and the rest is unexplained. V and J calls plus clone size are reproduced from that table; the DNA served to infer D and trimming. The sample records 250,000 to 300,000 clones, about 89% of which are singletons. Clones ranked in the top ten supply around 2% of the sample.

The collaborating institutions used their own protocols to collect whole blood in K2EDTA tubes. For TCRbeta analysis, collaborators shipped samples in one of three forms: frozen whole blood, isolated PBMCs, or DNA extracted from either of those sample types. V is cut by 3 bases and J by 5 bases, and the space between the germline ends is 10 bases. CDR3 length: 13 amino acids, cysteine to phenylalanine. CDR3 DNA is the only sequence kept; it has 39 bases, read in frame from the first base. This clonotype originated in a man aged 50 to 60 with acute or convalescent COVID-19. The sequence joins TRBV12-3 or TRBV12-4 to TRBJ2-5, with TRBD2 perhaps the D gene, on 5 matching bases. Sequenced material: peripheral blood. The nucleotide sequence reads TGTGCCAGCAGTTTCGGGGTGGCTGAGACCCAGTACTTC. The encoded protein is CASSFGVAETQYF.